Listed below are T cell receptor beta chains from one sample, sequenced in a study of T cells in Graves' hyperthyroidism and ophthalmopathy. MiXCR, applied by TCRdb to the multiplex PCR reads, yields one record per CDR3 protein. The sample includes approximately 430,000 distinct CDR3 sequences, around a sixth seen only once; the top ten take 7.5% to 8%. Material: blood. The receptors shown here come from a woman between 18 and 30 years old with Graves' hyperthyroidism. Both conserved end residues are part of each CDR3. D genes are given only for firm matches. The listing skips clone size in some rows; elsewhere it reads once, few, many or a size class.

TRBV7-3	TRBD2	TRBJ2-7	many	TGTGCCAGCAGCTTGTGGAGCGGGAGGGGAAAGGCCTACGAGCAGTACTTC	CASSLWSGRGKAYEQYF
TRBV9	TRBD1	TRBJ2-2	-	TGTGCCAGCAGCCTAAAGACAGGGCAAACCGGGGAGCTGTTTTTT	CASSLKTGQTGELFF
TRBV6-6	TRBD2	TRBJ2-5	many	TGTGCCAGCAGTTACTCCGGGCTGCGGGGGGCGGAGACCCAGTACTTC	CASSYSGLRGAETQYF
TRBV11-2	TRBD1	TRBJ2-3	many	TGTGCCAGCAGCGCTACCGGGACAGCGTCAGATACGCAGTATTTT	CASSATGTASDTQYF
TRBV6-2/TRBV6-3	TRBD2	TRBJ2-3	-	TGTGCCAGCAGCTCCGCGGGGGTGATATGGAGCACAGATACGCAGTATTTT	CASSSAGVIWSTDTQYF
TRBV6-2/TRBV6-3	-	TRBJ1-6	-	TGTGCCAGCAGCCCGGGGGACGGCCTCTATAATTCACCCCTCCACTTT	CASSPGDGLYNSPLHF
TRBV19	-	TRBJ2-1	-	TGTGCCAGTAGTATAGTTCGGAACAATGAGCAGTTCTTC	CASSIVRNNEQFF
TRBV13	-	TRBJ1-6	few	TGTGCCAGCAGCCGGGGGGGCAATCATAATTCACCCCTCCACTTT	CASSRGGNHNSPLHF
TRBV28	-	TRBJ1-5	many	TGTGCCACCGAGGGGAGCAATCAGCCCCAGCATTTT	CATEGSNQPQHF
TRBV6-1	TRBD1	TRBJ2-5	-	TGTGCCAGCAGGCCGGGGGACAGGGAATTGGAAGAGACCCAGTACTTC	CASRPGDRELEETQYF
TRBV7-2	-	TRBJ2-7	many	TGTGCCAGCAGCTACCTAGGGACTTCCTACGAGCAGTACTTC	CASSYLGTSYEQYF
TRBV6-2/TRBV6-3	-	TRBJ2-2	once	-	CASSSSPGGRLFF
TRBV29-1	-	TRBJ1-2	many	TGCAGCGTTGTCAGCGTCAGGGACTATGGCTACACCTTC	CSVVSVRDYGYTF
TRBV6-1	-	TRBJ2-1	many	TGTGCCAGCAGTAGGCCCCAAGGGCGGGACAATGAGCAGTTCTTC	CASSRPQGRDNEQFF
TRBV4-1	-	TRBJ1-1	many	TGCGCCAGCAGCCAAGATCACACCCAGTCTGAAGCTTTCTTT	CASSQDHTQSEAFF
TRBV6-1	TRBD1	TRBJ2-5	many	TGTGCCAGCAGTCCCGGGACAGGGACTTTCCAAGAGACCCAGTACTTC	CASSPGTGTFQETQYF
TRBV10-3	TRBD1	TRBJ2-7	few	TGTGCCATCAGTGAGTCCAGACAGGGGCTCTACGAGCAGTACTTC	CAISESRQGLYEQYF
TRBV3-1	-	TRBJ1-2	-	TGTGCCAGCAGCCAAGAGCCTACGACGGGTTATGGCTACACCTTC	CASSQEPTTGYGYTF
TRBV4-1	-	TRBJ1-1	many	TGCGCCAGCAGCCAGGCTAGACACCTGAACACTGAAGCTTTCTTT	CASSQARHLNTEAFF
TRBV3-1	-	TRBJ2-1	-	TGTGCCAGCAGCCGAGTAGGAGTAGCAGCTAGCAACTCCTACAATGAGCAGTTCTTC	CASSRVGVAASNSYNEQFF
TRBV7-3	-	TRBJ2-5	many	TGTGCCAGCAGCCGGACTGGCGAGGGGACCCAGTACTTC	CASSRTGEGTQYF
TRBV12-3/TRBV12-4	-	TRBJ2-1	many	TGTGCCAGCAGTTTAAAATGGGAGCAGTTCTTC	CASSLKWEQFF
TRBV7-8	-	TRBJ1-1	many	TGTGCCAGCAGCTTAGTTGGGGGTAACTTGGGCACTGAAGCTTTCTTT	CASSLVGGNLGTEAFF
TRBV10-1	TRBD1	TRBJ2-7	many	TGCGCCAGCAGTGCTGGGACAGGGGGTGCGGAGCAGTACTTC	CASSAGTGGAEQYF
TRBV24-1	-	TRBJ2-7	-	TGTGCCATCAGTGAGGGAGTCTCCCTGGAGCAGTACTTC	CAISEGVSLEQYF
TRBV10-3	-	TRBJ2-1	many	TGTGCCATCAGTGGAGCTAGCGACTCCTACAATGAGCAGTTCTTC	CAISGASDSYNEQFF
TRBV20-1	-	TRBJ1-5	many	TGCAGTGCTAGACAGGGTCCCAATCAGCCCCAGCATTTT	CSARQGPNQPQHF
TRBV9	-	TRBJ2-1	few	TGTGCCAGCAGCGTAGTCGGGCAGAACTACAATGAGCAGTTCTTC	CASSVVGQNYNEQFF
TRBV30	-	TRBJ2-6	many	TGTGCCTGGAGTACCCAGGCCGGGGCCAACGTCCTGACTTTC	CAWSTQAGANVLTF
TRBV7-6	-	TRBJ2-3	many	TGTGCCAGCAGCCCGTGGGCAAGCCCCAGCACAGATACGCAGTATTTT	CASSPWASPSTDTQYF
TRBV6-1	-	TRBJ1-2	many	TGTGCCAGCAGAGAATCAGCTAACTATGGCTACACCTTC	CASRESANYGYTF
TRBV11-3	TRBD2	TRBJ2-5	many	TGTGCCAGCAGCTTAGGGGGTCGGGGGGACCCATGGCACTTC	CASSLGGRGDPWHF
TRBV18	TRBD1	TRBJ1-2	many	TGTGCCAGCTCACCTTACAGGGGGGATTATGGCTACACCTTC	CASSPYRGDYGYTF
TRBV7-9	-	TRBJ1-1	many	TGTGCCAGCAGTTTACAGGGTGAGGCGAAAGCTTTCTTT	CASSLQGEAKAFF
TRBV19	-	TRBJ1-1	many	TGTGCCAGTAGTATGGAGGGGAGAAGCACTGAAGCTTTCTTT	CASSMEGRSTEAFF
TRBV12-3/TRBV12-4	-	TRBJ1-1	many	TGTGCCAGCAGTTTAGCGTACTCTCCTAGAGCTGAAGCTTTCTTT	CASSLAYSPRAEAFF
TRBV3-1	-	TRBJ1-3	many	TGTGCCAGCAGCCAAGAAGGTTCTGGAAACACCATATATTTT	CASSQEGSGNTIYF
TRBV3-1	TRBD1	TRBJ1-2	many	TGTGCCAGCAGCCGAGACAGGGAGAGGACTGGCTACACCTTC	CASSRDRERTGYTF
TRBV10-3	-	TRBJ2-1	many	TGTGCCATCAGTGAGTCGAGCTCCTACAATGAGCAGTTCTTC	CAISESSSYNEQFF
TRBV5-1	TRBD2	TRBJ2-1	many	TGCGCCAGCAGCTTTTTAGCGGGGACGGCGGGTGAGCAGTTCTTC	CASSFLAGTAGEQFF
TRBV20-1	TRBD1	TRBJ1-5	many	TGCAGTGCTTCGACAGGGACCAATCAGCCCCAGCATTTT	CSASTGTNQPQHF
TRBV12-3/TRBV12-4	-	TRBJ2-7	many	TGTGCCAGCAGCGTAGCAGGGGACTCCTACGAGCAGTACTTC	CASSVAGDSYEQYF
TRBV6-1	TRBD1	TRBJ2-7	many	TGTGCCAGCAGTGACGACGGGACAGTCCTCGAGCAGTACTTC	CASSDDGTVLEQYF
TRBV10-3	-	TRBJ1-1	many	TGTGCCATCAGCGCGGGTGTAAGAGCTTTCTTT	CAISAGVRAFF
TRBV12-3/TRBV12-4	TRBD1	TRBJ1-2	few	TGTGCCAGCAGTTTATCCTCAAGACAGGGGGCCTATGGCTACACCTTC	CASSLSSRQGAYGYTF
TRBV5-1	-	TRBJ2-1	many	TGCGCCAGCAGCTTGGTGGGGGGAGGATACAATGATCAGTTCTTC	CASSLVGGGYNDQFF
TRBV30	-	TRBJ2-5	many	TGTGCCTGCAGCGGGTGGGGAGGAGAGACCCAGTACTTC	CACSGWGGETQYF